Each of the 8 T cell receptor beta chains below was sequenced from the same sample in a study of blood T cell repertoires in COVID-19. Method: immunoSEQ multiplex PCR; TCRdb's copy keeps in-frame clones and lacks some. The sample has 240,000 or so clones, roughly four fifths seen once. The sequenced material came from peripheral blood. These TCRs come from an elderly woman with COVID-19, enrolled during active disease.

CDR3 sequence: CASSPNSGRETQYF. The CDR3 DNA reads TGTGCCAGCTCTCCCAATTCAGGGAGGGAGACCCAGTACTTC. The chain is built from TRBV18 and TRBJ2-5; D is possibly TRBD2 (6 bases). The CDR3 spans 14 residues. CDR1 KGHSH and CDR2 LQKENI come from the germline V gene. The V end was cut by 6 bases, the J end by 5 bases, with 16 bases between. Variable domain in full (rest from reference TRBV18 and TRBJ2-5): NAGVMQNPRHLVRRRGQEARLRCSPMKGHSHVYWYRQLPEEGLKFMVYLQKENIIDESGMPKERFSAEFPKEGPSILRIQQVVRGDSAAYFCASSPNSGRETQYFGPGTRLLVL.

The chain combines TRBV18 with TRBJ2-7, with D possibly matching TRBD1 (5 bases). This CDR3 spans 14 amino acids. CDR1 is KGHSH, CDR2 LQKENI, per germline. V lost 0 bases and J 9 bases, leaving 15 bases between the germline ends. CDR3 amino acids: CASSPPSGKGWQYF. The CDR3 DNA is TGTGCCAGCTCACCACCATCAGGGAAAGGGTGGCAGTACTTC. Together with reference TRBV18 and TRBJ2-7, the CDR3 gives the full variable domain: NAGVMQNPRHLVRRRGQEARLRCSPMKGHSHVYWYRQLPEEGLKFMVYLQKENIIDESGMPKERFSAEFPKEGPSILRIQQVVRGDSAAYFCASSPPSGKGWQYFGPGTRLTVT.

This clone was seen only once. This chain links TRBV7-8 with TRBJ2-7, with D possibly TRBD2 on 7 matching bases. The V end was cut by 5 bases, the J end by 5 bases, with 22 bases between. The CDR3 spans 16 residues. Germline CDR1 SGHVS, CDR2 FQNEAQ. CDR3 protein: CASSLRPGEGFHEQYF. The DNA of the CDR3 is TGTGCCAGCAGCCTGCGCCCAGGGGAGGGGTTCCACGAGCAGTACTTC.

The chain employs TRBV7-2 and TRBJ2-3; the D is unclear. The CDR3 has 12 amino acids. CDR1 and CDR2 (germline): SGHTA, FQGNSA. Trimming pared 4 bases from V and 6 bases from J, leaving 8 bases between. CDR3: CASSSSSDTQYF. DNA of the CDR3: TGTGCCAGCAGCTCCTCGTCCGATACGCAGTATTTT. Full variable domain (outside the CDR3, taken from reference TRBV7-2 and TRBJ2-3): GAGVSQSPSNKVTEKGKDVELRCDPISGHTALYWYRQSLGQGLEFLIYFQGNSAPDKSGLPSDRFSAERTGGSVSTLTIQRTQQEDSAVYLCASSSSSDTQYFGPGTRLTVL.

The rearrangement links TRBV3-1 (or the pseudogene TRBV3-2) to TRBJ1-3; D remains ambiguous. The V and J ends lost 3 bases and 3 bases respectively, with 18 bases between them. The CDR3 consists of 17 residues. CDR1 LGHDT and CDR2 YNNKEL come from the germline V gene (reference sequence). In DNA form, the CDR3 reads TGTGCCAGCAGCCACCGCGCTCTGCTTCGGGGTGGAAACACCATATATTTT. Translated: CASSHRALLRGGNTIYF.

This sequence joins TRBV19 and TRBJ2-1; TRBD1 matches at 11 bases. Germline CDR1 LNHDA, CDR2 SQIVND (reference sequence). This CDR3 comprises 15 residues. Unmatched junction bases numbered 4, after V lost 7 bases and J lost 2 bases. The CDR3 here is CASIRTGGTYNEQFF. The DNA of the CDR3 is TGTGCCAGTATCAGGACAGGGGGCACCTACAATGAGCAGTTCTTC.

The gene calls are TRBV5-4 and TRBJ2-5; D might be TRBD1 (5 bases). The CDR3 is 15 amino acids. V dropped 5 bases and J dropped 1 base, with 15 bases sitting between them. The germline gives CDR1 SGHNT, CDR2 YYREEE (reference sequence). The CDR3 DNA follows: TGTGCCAGCAGTGTCAGGGTTTCGGGCCAAGAGACCCAGTACTTC. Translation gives CASSVRVSGQETQYF.

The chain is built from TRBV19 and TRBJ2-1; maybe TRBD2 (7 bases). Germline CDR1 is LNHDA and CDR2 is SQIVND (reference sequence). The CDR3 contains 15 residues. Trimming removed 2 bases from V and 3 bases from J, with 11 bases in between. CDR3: CASSIRGGDYNEQFF. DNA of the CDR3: TGTGCCAGTAGTATAAGGGGGGGGGACTACAATGAGCAGTTCTTC. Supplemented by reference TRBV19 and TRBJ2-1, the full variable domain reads DGGITQSPKYLFRKEGQNVTLSCEQNLNHDAMYWYRQDPGQGLRLIYYSQIVNDFQKGDIAEGYSVSREKKESFPLTVTSAQKNPTAFYLCASSIRGGDYNEQFFGPGTRLTVL.